Included here is one TCR beta chain sequence, with context. The antigen remains undetermined. Data came from immunoSEQ multiplex PCR; TCRdb stores just in-frame clones and leaves some out. The data contain 75,000 to 95,000 clones, around nine tenths of them seen just once; the ten biggest clones take up around 21%. Losses at the gene ends were 7 bases for V and 7 bases for J; bases not matched to a gene: 4. CDR1 is SNHLY and CDR2 is FYNNEI in the germline V gene. The CDR3 is 13 residues long. The data were obtained in a study of T cell responses to AZD1222 COVID-19 vaccine. Study-level background: Analysis merged second doses at about 4 or about 12 weeks. Notes on the study in general: Reports say nearly half of spike-specific TCRs go after unmutated variant regions. Vaccine-associated CD4 TCRs ranged over spike, dominating at 160-218 and 743-854. Elevations in Spike-specific TCR breadth and depth followed administration of two AZD1222 doses.

The material sequenced was peripheral blood, taken on day 0 of AZD1222 vaccination. This receptor was obtained from an adult in good health. The chain recombines TRBV2 with TRBJ1-6, with TRBD1 identical over 7 bases. Here the CDR3 DNA reads TGTGCCAGCACGAAAGGGGGCAATTCACCCCTCCACTTT. Amino acids: CASTKGGNSPLHF.